This TCR beta chain stems from a study of T cell responses to AZD1222 COVID-19 vaccine. Overall study results and limits: Spike was spanned by vaccine-associated CD4 TCRs, with dominance at 160-218 and 743-854. Spike-specific TCR breadth rose after two AZD1222 doses, and depth rose as well. Donor demographics were predominantly white British with a female majority; clonal diversity may be underestimated. Baseline seropositivity characterized only a handful of AZD1222 recipients.

A note on this clone: Its antigen is not identified.

This CDR3 has 18 amino acids. Germline loops: CDR1 LNHDA, CDR2 SQIVND (reference sequence). V shed 4 bases, J shed 2 bases, and the junction held 14 bases outside the gene matches. Data came from immunoSEQ multiplex PCR; TCRdb stores just in-frame clones and leaves some out. The sample records 180,000 or so clones, just under 95% being singletons. This clonotype was sampled from an adult who received the MenACWY meningococcal vaccine as a control. The rearrangement links TRBV19 to TRBJ1-1, with 9 bases matching TRBD1. The sample consisted of peripheral blood, taken 28 days after the second dose of the MenACWY control vaccine. CDR3 DNA sequence: TGTGCCAGTAGTAGGAGGGGCAGAACAGGGGGCGCTAACACTGAAGCTTTCTTT. Amino acid sequence: CASSRRGRTGGANTEAFF.